This T cell receptor beta chain was identified during a study of blood T cell repertoires in COVID-19 (dated by TCRdb to the early 2020s). Context from the whole study: The collaborator samples originated in the United States, Italy and Spain and spanned the acute and convalescent phases of COVID-19. Sample metadata almost always included a de-identified subject ID, COVID-19 status, age in years and sex. The samples were drawn from two sources: the first 160 participants of the ongoing ImmuneRACE study, and 1,000 to 1,500 subjects contributed by 6 global collaborators. Subjects who had been exposed to COVID-19, were actively infected with it, or had recovered from it provided the deeply sampled blood TCRbeta repertoires that made up the dataset. The prospective study material was composed of cDNA or gDNA derived from T cells, B-cell-depleted T cells, or PBMCs. Where available, HLA class I and class II types were obtained from metadata supplied by the sample provider rather than from assay-based typing. The repertoires were released in a freely available public database intended as a resource for research on the immune response to SARS-CoV-2.

TCRbeta CDR3 regions were amplified from genomic DNA by means of the immunoSEQ Assay, a bias-controlled multiplex PCR. The source study handled its data this way. The number of nucleated cells in each sample was estimated by amplification of reference gene primers within the assay. To quantify the absolute abundance of each unique TCRbeta CDR3 rearrangement, sequence reads were collapsed and filtered. For each sample, productive Simpson clonality was calculated as the square root of Simpson's diversity index across productive rearrangements. Held by TCRdb, this immuneACCESS table contains in-frame sequences only and omits some clones. Under half of the omission traces to an unresolved V gene where checked; the cause of the rest is unknown. The DNA gave D and trimming, while V, J and clone size come from that table. The sample has 150,000 to 200,000 clones on record, approximately 90% of them singletons. The ten largest clones take up approximately 2% of the sample.

The junction shows trimming of 3 bases on V and 9 bases on J, and the gene matches do not reach 9 bases of it. Via the germline V gene (reference sequence), CDR1 is GTSNPN and CDR2 SVGIG. The CDR3 runs 14 amino acids, cysteine and phenylalanine included. Of all the DNA, just the CDR3 is kept, 42 bases in frame from base 1. Paper-wide results and their limitations: How much clinical and demographic metadata was included differed by source and by participant, and the metadata was provided uncurated.

This clone was detected a few times. What this receptor recognizes is not known. No qualities accompany the bases; no much larger clone lies one base away. The collaborating institutions used their own protocols to collect whole blood in K2EDTA tubes. For TCRbeta analysis, collaborator samples were shipped as frozen whole blood, as isolated PBMCs, or as DNA extracted from either sample type. Sequencing used peripheral blood. This sequence uses TRBV30 and TRBJ2-7, and 12 bases in between align with TRBD2. The source is a man between 18 and 35 years old with acute or convalescent COVID-19. The DNA sequence is TGTGCCTGGAGCACCATGACTAGCGGGAGTGGGCAGTACTTC. Translated, it reads CAWSTMTSGSGQYF. Where the CDR3 stops, the reference TRBV30 and TRBJ2-7 genes take over; the full variable domain is SQTIHQWPATLVQPVGSPLSLECTVEGTSNPNLYWYRQAAGRGLQLLFYSVGIGQISSEVPQNLSASRPQDRQFILSSKKLLLSDSGFYLCAWSTMTSGSGQYFGPGTRLTVT.